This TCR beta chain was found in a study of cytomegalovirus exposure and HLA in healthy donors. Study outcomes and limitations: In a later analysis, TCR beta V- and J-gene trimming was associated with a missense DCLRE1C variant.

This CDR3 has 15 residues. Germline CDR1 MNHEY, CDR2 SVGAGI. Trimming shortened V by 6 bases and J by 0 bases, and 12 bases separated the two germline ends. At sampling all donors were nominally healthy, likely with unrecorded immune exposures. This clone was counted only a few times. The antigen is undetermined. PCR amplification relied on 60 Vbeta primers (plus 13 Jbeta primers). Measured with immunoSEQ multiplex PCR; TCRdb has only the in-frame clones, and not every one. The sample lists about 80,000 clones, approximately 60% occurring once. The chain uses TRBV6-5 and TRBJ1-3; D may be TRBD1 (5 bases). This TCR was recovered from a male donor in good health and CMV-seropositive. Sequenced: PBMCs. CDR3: CASRRDSLSGNTIYF. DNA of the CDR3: TGTGCCAGCAGACGGGACTCCCTCTCTGGAAACACCATATATTTT.